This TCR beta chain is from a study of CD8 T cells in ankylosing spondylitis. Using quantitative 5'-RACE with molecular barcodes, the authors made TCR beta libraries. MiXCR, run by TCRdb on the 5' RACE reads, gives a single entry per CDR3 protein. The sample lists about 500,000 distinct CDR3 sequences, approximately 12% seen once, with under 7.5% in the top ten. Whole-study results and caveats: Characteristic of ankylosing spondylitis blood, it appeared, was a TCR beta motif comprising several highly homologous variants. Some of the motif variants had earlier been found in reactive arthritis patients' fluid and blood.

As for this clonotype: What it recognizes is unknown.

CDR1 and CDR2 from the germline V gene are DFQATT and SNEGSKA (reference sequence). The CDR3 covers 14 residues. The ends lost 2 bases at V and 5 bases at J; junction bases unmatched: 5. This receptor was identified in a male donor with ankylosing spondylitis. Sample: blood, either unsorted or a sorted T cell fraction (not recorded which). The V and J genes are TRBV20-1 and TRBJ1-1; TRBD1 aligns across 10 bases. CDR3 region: CSARPTGGWTEAFF. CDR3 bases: TGCAGTGCTAGACCGACAGGGGGCTGGACTGAAGCTTTCTTT.